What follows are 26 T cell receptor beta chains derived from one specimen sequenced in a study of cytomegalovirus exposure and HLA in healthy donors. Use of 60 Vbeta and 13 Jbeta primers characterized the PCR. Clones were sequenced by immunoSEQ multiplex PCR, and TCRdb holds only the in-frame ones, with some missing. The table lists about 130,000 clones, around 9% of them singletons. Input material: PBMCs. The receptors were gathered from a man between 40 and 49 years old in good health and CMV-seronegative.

CDR3 in amino acids: CASSLETYNEQFF. The CDR3 region has the DNA TGTGCCAGCAGCCTCGAGACATACAATGAGCAGTTCTTC. The chain has TRBV7-6 and TRBJ2-1, with D unclear. The CDR3 length is 13 residues. Germline V gene sequence: CDR1 SGHVS, CDR2 FNYEAQ. The ends were cut back, 5 bases at V and 4 bases at J, with 9 bases in the middle.

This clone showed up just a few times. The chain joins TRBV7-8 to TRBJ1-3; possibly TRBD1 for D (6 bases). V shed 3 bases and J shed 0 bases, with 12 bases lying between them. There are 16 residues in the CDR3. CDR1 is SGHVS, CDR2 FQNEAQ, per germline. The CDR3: CASSLGHPRSGNTIYF. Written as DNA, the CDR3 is TGTGCCAGCAGCTTGGGACACCCCCGCTCTGGAAACACCATATATTTT.

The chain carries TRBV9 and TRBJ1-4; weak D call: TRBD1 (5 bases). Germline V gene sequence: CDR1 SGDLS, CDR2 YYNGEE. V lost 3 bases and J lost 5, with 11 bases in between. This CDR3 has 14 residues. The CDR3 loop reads CASSGGGINEKLFF. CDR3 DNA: TGTGCCAGCAGCGGTGGGGGGATCAATGAAAAACTGTTTTTT.

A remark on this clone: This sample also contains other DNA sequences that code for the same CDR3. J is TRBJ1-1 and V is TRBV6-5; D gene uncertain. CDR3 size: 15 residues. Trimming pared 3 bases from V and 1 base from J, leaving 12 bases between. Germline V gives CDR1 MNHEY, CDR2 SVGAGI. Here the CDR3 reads CASSYRGGRNTEAFF. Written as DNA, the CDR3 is TGTGCCAGCAGTTATCGAGGTGGTCGGAACACTGAAGCTTTCTTT.

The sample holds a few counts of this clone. The CDR3 here is CASSGQGSRDEQFF. The DNA for the CDR3 is TGTGCCAGCTCAGGGCAGGGGTCTAGGGATGAGCAGTTCTTC. The chain joins TRBV6-5 to TRBJ2-1; weak D call: TRBD1 (6 bases). This CDR3 has 14 amino acids. V was pared by 8 bases and J by 8 bases, with 19 bases between. Germline V lookup: CDR1 MNHEY, CDR2 SVGAGI.

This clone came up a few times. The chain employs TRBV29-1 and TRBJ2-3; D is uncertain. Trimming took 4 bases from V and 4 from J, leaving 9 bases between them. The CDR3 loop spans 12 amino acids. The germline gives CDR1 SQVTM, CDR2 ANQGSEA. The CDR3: CSVVSQADTQYF. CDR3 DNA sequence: TGCAGCGTTGTGTCCCAGGCAGATACGCAGTATTTT.

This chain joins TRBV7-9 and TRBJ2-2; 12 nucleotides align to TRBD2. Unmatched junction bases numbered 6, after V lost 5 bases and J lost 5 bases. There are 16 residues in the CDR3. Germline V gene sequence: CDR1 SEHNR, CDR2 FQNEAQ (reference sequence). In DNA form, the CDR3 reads TGTGCCAGCAGCCCCCTAGCGGGGGGGAATACCGGGGAGCTGTTTTTT. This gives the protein CASSPLAGGNTGELFF.

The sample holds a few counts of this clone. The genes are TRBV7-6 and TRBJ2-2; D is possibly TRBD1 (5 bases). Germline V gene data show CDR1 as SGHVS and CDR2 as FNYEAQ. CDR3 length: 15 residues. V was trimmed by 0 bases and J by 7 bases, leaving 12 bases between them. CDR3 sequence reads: CASSLALEGVGELFF. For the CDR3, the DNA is TGTGCCAGCAGCTTAGCGTTAGAAGGGGTCGGGGAGCTGTTTTTT. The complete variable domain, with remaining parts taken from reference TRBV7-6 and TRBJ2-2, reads GAGVSQSPRYKVTKRGQDVALRCDPISGHVSLYWYRQALGQGPEFLTYFNYEAQQDKSGLPNDRFSAERPEGSISTLTIQRTEQRDSAMYRCASSLALEGVGELFFGEGSRLTVL.

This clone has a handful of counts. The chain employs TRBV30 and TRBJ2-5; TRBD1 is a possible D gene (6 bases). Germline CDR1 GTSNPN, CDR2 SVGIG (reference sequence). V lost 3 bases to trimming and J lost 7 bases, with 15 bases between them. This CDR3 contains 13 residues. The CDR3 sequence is CAWRDRGHLTQYF. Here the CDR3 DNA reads TGTGCCTGGAGGGACAGAGGTCATTTGACCCAGTACTTC.

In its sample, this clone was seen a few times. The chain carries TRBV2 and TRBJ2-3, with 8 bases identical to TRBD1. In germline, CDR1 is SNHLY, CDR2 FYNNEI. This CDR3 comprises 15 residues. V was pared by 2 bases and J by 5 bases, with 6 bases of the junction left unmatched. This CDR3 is CASSEWSGGEDTQYF. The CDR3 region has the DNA TGTGCCAGCAGTGAATGGTCAGGGGGCGAAGATACGCAGTATTTT.

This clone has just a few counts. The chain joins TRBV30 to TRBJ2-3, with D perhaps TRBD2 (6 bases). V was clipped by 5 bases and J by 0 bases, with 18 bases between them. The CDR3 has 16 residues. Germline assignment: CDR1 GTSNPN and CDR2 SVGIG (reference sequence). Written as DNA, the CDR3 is TGTGCCTGGGGGAGGTGGCGGGATACTAGCACAGATACGCAGTATTTT. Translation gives CAWGRWRDTSTDTQYF.

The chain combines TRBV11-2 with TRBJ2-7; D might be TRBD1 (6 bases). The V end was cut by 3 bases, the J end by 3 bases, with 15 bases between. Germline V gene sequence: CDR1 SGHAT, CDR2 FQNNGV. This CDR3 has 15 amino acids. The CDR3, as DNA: TGTGCCAGCAGCTTGACAAGTGGGGGCTTCTACGAGCAGTACTTC. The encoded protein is CASSLTSGGFYEQYF.

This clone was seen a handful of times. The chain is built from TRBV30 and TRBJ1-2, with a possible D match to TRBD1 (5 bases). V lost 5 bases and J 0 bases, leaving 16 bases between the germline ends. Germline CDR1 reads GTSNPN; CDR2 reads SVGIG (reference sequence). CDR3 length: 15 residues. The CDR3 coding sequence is TGTGCCTGGGGGGAAGGACATCTCACTAACTATGGCTACACCTTC. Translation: CAWGEGHLTNYGYTF.

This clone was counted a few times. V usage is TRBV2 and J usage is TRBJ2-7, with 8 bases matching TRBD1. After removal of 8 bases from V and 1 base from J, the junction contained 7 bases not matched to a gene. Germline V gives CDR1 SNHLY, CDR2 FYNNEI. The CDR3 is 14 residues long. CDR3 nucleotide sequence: TGTGCCAGCCGTACCAGGGGGCCTTCCTACGAGCAGTACTTC. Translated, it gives CASRTRGPSYEQYF.

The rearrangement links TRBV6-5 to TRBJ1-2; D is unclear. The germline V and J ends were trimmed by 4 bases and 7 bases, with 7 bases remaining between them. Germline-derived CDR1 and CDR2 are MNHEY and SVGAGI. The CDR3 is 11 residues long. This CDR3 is CASSFEGGYTF. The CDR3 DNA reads TGTGCCAGCAGTTTCGAGGGTGGCTACACCTTC.

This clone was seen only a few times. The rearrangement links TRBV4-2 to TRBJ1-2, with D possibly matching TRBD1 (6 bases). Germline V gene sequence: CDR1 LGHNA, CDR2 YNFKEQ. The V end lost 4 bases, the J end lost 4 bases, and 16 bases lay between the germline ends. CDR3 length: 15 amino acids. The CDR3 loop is CASSLGGGDSYGYTF. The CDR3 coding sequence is TGTGCCAGCAGCCTGGGGGGGGGCGATAGCTATGGCTACACCTTC.

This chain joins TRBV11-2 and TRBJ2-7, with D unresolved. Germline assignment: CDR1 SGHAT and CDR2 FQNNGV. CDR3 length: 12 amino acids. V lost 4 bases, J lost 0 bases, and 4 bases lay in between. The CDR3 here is CASSSYSYEQYF. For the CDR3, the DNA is TGTGCCAGCAGCTCCTACTCCTACGAGCAGTACTTC.

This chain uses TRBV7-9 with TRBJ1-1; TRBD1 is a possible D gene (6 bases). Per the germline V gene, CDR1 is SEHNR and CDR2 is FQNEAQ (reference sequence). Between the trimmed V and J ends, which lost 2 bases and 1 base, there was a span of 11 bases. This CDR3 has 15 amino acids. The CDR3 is CASSLTGQENTEAFF. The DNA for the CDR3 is TGTGCCAGCAGCTTAACGGGACAAGAGAACACTGAAGCTTTCTTT.

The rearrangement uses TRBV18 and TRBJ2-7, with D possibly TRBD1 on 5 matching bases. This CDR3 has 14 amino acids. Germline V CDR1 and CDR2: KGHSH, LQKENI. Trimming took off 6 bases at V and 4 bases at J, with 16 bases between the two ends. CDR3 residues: CASSPDSSDYEQYF. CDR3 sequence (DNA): TGTGCCAGCTCTCCCGACAGCTCAGATTACGAGCAGTACTTC. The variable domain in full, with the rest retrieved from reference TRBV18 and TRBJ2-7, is NAGVMQNPRHLVRRRGQEARLRCSPMKGHSHVYWYRQLPEEGLKFMVYLQKENIIDESGMPKERFSAEFPKEGPSILRIQQVVRGDSAAYFCASSPDSSDYEQYFGPGTRLTVT.

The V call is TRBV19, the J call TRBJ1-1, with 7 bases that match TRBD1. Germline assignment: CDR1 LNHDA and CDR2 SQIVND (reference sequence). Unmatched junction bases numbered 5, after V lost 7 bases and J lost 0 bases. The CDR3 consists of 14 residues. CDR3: CASILTGMNTEAFF. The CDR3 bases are TGTGCCAGTATCTTGACAGGGATGAACACTGAAGCTTTCTTT.

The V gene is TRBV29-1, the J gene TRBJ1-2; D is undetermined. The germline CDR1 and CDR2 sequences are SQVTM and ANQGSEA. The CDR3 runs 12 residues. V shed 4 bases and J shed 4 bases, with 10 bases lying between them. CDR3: CSVAGGSYGYTF. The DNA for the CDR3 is TGCAGCGTTGCCGGTGGTTCCTATGGCTACACCTTC.

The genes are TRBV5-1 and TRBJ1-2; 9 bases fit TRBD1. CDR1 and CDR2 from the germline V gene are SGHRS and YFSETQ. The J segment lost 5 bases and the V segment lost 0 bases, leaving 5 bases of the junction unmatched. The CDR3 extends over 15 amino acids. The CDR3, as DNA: TGCGCCAGCAGCTTGGGGTTGGGACAGGGATATGGCTACACCTTC. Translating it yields CASSLGLGQGYGYTF.

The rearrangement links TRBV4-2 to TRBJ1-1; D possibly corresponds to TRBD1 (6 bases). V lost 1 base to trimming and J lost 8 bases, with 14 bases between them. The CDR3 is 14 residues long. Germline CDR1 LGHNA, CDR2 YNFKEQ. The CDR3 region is CASSQVKGGSEAFF. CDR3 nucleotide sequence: TGTGCCAGCAGCCAAGTAAAGGGGGGGTCAGAAGCTTTCTTT.

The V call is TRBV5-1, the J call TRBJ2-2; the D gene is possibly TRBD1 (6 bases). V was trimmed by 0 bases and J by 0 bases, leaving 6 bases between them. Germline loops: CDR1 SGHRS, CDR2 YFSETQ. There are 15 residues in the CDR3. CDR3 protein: CASSLEGANTGELFF. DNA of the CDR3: TGCGCCAGCAGCTTGGAGGGGGCGAACACCGGGGAGCTGTTTTTT.

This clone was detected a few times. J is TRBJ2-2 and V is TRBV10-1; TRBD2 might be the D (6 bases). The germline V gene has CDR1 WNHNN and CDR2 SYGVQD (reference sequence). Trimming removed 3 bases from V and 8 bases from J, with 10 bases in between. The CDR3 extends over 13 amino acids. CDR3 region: CASSEVEGGELFF. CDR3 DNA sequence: TGCGCCAGCAGTGAAGTGGAGGGGGGGGAGCTGTTTTTT.

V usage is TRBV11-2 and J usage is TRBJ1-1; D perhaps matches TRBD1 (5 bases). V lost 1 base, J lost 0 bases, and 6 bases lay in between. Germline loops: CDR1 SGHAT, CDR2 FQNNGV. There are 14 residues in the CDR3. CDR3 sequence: CASSLGQMNTEAFF. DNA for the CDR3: TGTGCCAGCAGCTTAGGACAGATGAACACTGAAGCTTTCTTT.